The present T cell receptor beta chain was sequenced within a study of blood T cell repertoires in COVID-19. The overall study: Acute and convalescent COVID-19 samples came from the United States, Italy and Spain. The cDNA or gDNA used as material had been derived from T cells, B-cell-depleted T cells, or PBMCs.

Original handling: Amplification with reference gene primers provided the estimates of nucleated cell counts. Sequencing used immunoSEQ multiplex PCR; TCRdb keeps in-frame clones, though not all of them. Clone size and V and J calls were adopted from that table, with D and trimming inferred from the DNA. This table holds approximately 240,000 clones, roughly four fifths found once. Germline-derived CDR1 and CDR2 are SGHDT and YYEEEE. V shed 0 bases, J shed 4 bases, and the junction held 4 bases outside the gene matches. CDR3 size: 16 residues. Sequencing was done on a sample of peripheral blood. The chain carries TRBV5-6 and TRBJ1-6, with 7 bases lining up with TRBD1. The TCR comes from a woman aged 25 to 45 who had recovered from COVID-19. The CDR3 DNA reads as TGTGCCAGCAGCTTGGAGGGGGCATTTTATAATTCACCCCTCCACTTT. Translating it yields CASSLEGAFYNSPLHF.